Presented here are 21 T cell receptor beta chains from one specimen sequenced in a study of vaccination effects on CD4 cells after COVID-19. Some clones are missing from TCRdb's copy, which holds only in-frame ones; the method was immunoSEQ multiplex PCR. The table has around 25,000 clones, around 70% seen once; the top ten hold 8% to 11%. Antigen-specific CD4+ T cells were first expanded with viral peptide pools by the ViraFEST assay and only then sequenced. Culture lasted approximately 10 days before CD4+ T cell isolation. The healthy vaccine recipients, who had no prior SARS-CoV-2 infection, showed negative nucleocapsid antibodies. For these TCRs, the target antigens are not known. Sequenced material: CD4+ T cells from PBMCs cultured with SARS-CoV-2 spike peptides, taken before COVID-19 vaccination. All receptors derive from a human donor who received a COVID-19 vaccine.

This CDR3 reads CAISELLSGPGAFF. The DNA for the CDR3 is TGTGCCATCAGTGAGTTATTAAGCGGGCCGGGAGCTTTCTTT. The V and J genes are TRBV10-3 and TRBJ1-1, with D hard to call. This CDR3 contains 14 residues. Trimming shortened V by 1 base and J by 10 bases, and 16 bases separated the two germline ends. Germline V gene sequence: CDR1 ENHRY, CDR2 SYGVKD.

Only one count was recorded for this clone. The gene calls are TRBV6-5 and TRBJ1-5; the match to TRBD1 covers 8 bases. Germline V gene data show CDR1 as MNHEY and CDR2 as SVGAGI. This CDR3 region has 15 residues. J lost 4 bases, V lost 6 bases, and 8 bases had no gene match. The CDR3 protein is CASRSTGGSNQPQHF. The CDR3 DNA sequence: TGTGCCAGCAGATCCACAGGGGGGAGTAATCAGCCCCAGCATTTT.

The chain combines TRBV6-5 with TRBJ1-1, with D unresolved. CDR3 size: 11 residues. Germline CDR1 and CDR2: MNHEY and SVGAGI. V lost 8 bases and J 8 bases, leaving 12 bases between the germline ends. CDR3 sequence reads: CASVSEREAFF. CDR3 nucleotide sequence: TGTGCCAGCGTCTCTGAGAGAGAAGCTTTCTTT.

The table lists this clone with a few counts. V is TRBV2 and J is TRBJ1-2; the D is unclear. The CDR3 sequence is 11 residues long. Trimming stripped 4 bases from V and 5 bases from J, with 5 bases between. Per germline, CDR1 SNHLY and CDR2 FYNNEI. The CDR3 DNA sequence: TGTGCCAGCAGTGTTCAGTATGGCTACACCTTC. This sequence encodes CASSVQYGYTF.

This clone has just one count. The chain recombines TRBV24-1 with TRBJ1-2, with 7 positions matching TRBD1. This CDR3 has 18 residues. V lost 0 bases, J lost 5 bases, and 14 bases stayed unmatched. Germline CDR1 is KGHDR and CDR2 is SFDVKD. The CDR3 region has the DNA TGTGCCACCAGTGATTTGACATCTCGGACAGGCTCCAGTTATGGCTACACCTTC. Translation: CATSDLTSRTGSSYGYTF.

The J gene is TRBJ2-6, the V gene TRBV10-3; 13 bases fit TRBD2. CDR1 is ENHRY, CDR2 SYGVKD, per germline. Trimming cost V 0 bases and J 3 bases; bases outside gene matches: 5. This CDR3 region has 19 residues. CDR3 sequence reads: CAISESLAGGPDGANVLTF. The CDR3 coding sequence is TGTGCCATCAGTGAGTCACTAGCGGGAGGGCCGGATGGGGCCAACGTCCTGACTTTC.

The gene calls are TRBV5-1 and TRBJ2-7, with 11 bases matching TRBD2. The CDR3 is 14 residues long. The V gene's germline CDR1 is SGHRS and CDR2 YFSETQ. V was clipped by 2 bases and J by 5 bases; unmatched bases: 3. In DNA form, the CDR3 reads TGCGCCAGCAGCTTACTAGCGGGAGACAACGAGCAGTACTTC. This encodes CASSLLAGDNEQYF.

DNA of the CDR3: TGTGCCAGCAGCTTAAACAGGGAGGGCGAGCAGTACTTC. The encoded protein is CASSLNREGEQYF. This chain links TRBV7-7 with TRBJ2-7; possibly TRBD2 for D (7 bases). This CDR3 has 13 amino acids. The germline CDR1 and CDR2 sequences are SSHAT and FNYEAQ (reference sequence). Trimming pared 2 bases from V and 6 bases from J, leaving 11 bases between. Full variable domain (remainder filled in from reference TRBV7-7 and TRBJ2-7): GAGVSQSPRYKVTKRGQDVTLRCDPISSHATLYWYQQALGQGPEFLTYFNYEAQPDKSGLPSDRFSAERPEGSISTLTIQRTEQRDSAMYRCASSLNREGEQYFGPGTRLTVT.

The V and J genes are TRBV12-5 and TRBJ1-5; no clear D. V was shortened by 6 bases and J by 5 bases, with 11 bases between the two germline ends. The length of the CDR3 is 13 residues. The germline gives CDR1 LGHNT, CDR2 FRNRAP. CDR3 sequence (DNA): TGTGCTAGTGGACCGACACGGGATCAGCCCCAGCATTTT. Translation: CASGPTRDQPQHF.

The chain carries TRBV6-5 and TRBJ1-5; D might be TRBD1 (5 bases). The V and J ends lost 2 bases and 4 bases respectively, with 6 bases between them. The CDR3 covers 13 residues. Germline CDR1 MNHEY, CDR2 SVGAGI. The CDR3 nucleotides read TGTGCCAGCAGTTACGACAGAAATCAGCCCCAGCATTTT. This gives the protein CASSYDRNQPQHF.

V usage is TRBV4-1 and J usage is TRBJ1-6; TRBD1 aligns across 7 bases. Germline V CDR1 and CDR2: MGHRA, YSYEKL. The CDR3 totals 16 residues. Trimming at V came to 2 bases and at J to 7 bases, leaving 8 bases not matched to a gene. Here the CDR3 reads CASSQPQGPRNSPLHF. The CDR3 nucleotides are TGCGCCAGCAGCCAACCACAGGGGCCCCGAAATTCACCCCTCCACTTT.

This clone appeared a single time. J is TRBJ2-3 and V is TRBV2; tentative D call: TRBD1 (5 bases). This CDR3 is built from 12 residues. Germline V lookup: CDR1 SNHLY, CDR2 FYNNEI. V was clipped by 1 base and J by 10 bases, with 9 bases between them. The CDR3: CASSEGGGAQYF. In DNA, the CDR3 is TGTGCCAGCAGTGAAGGGGGCGGCGCGCAGTATTTT.

This chain links TRBV18 with TRBJ2-1; 10 nucleotides line up with TRBD2. J gave up 8 bases and V 3 bases, and 4 bases lay outside the gene matches. The CDR3 runs 14 residues. The germline gives CDR1 KGHSH, CDR2 LQKENI. The CDR3 coding sequence is TGTGCCAGCTCACCGTCTAGCGGGAGTGATGAGCAGTTCTTC. Translated: CASSPSSGSDEQFF.

The V call is TRBV6-5, the J call TRBJ2-2; TRBD2 matches 12 bases. V was clipped by 0 bases and J by 4 bases; unmatched bases: 0. The germline gives CDR1 MNHEY, CDR2 SVGAGI. The CDR3 loop spans 16 amino acids. CDR3 sequence (DNA): TGTGCCAGCAGTTACTCGACTAGCGGGAGCACCGGGGAGCTGTTTTTT. Translating gives CASSYSTSGSTGELFF.

CDR3 DNA sequence: TGTGCCAGCAGCTCGGGGGGGAACCAAGAGACCCAGTACTTC. Translated: CASSSGGNQETQYF. The chain couples TRBV11-3 to TRBJ2-5; 8 positions agree with TRBD2. In germline, CDR1 is SGHNT, CDR2 YENEEA. Losses at the gene ends were 4 bases for V and 0 bases for J; bases not matched to a gene: 1. This CDR3 spans 14 amino acids.

The J gene is TRBJ1-1, the V gene TRBV7-9; weak D call: TRBD1 (6 bases). V lost 1 base and J 0 bases, leaving 21 bases between the germline ends. The germline V gene has CDR1 SEHNR and CDR2 FQNEAQ (reference sequence). The CDR3 length is 19 residues. This CDR3 reads CASSLGRGGLEIMNTEAFF. In nucleotides, the CDR3 is TGTGCCAGCAGCTTAGGTAGGGGGGGGCTGGAAATTATGAACACTGAAGCTTTCTTT.

V gene TRBV4-1 combines with J gene TRBJ1-1, with 8 bases lining up with TRBD1. The length of the CDR3 is 21 residues. J was trimmed by 0 bases and V by 3 bases; bases with no gene match: 21. The germline gives CDR1 MGHRA, CDR2 YSYEKL. The CDR3 region has the DNA TGCGCCAGCAGCCATGTAACCGCACGGACAGGGAAATTATATTTGAACACTGAAGCTTTCTTT. This gives the protein CASSHVTARTGKLYLNTEAFF.

This clone has a single count. V is TRBV11-2 and J is TRBJ1-1; a possible D gene is TRBD1 (6 bases). Trimming stripped 4 bases from V and 5 bases from J, with 14 bases between. Germline values: CDR1 SGHAT, CDR2 FQNNGV. The CDR3 runs 14 residues. CDR3 sequence (DNA): TGTGCCAGCAGCTCCGGACAGAGGGGGACTGAAGCTTTCTTT. It specifies CASSSGQRGTEAFF. Combining the CDR3 with reference TRBV11-2 and TRBJ1-1 gives the whole variable domain EAGVAQSPRYKIIEKRQSVAFWCNPISGHATLYWYQQILGQGPKLLIQFQNNGVVDDSQLPKDRFSAERLKGVDSTLKIQPAKLEDSAVYLCASSSGQRGTEAFFGQGTRLTVV.

This clone was found a few times. The rearrangement joins TRBV5-1 to TRBJ1-6; the D gene is possibly TRBD1 (5 bases). The CDR3 loop spans 16 amino acids. V was shortened by 0 bases and J by 5 bases, with 12 bases between the two germline ends. Germline-derived CDR1 and CDR2 are SGHRS and YFSETQ. As DNA, the CDR3 is TGCGCCAGCAGCTTGGCCCAGGGACGGAATAATTCACCCCTCCACTTT. It translates to CASSLAQGRNNSPLHF. The whole variable domain, remainder taken from reference TRBV5-1 and TRBJ1-6, is KAGVTQTPRYLIKTRGQQVTLSCSPISGHRSVSWYQQTPGQGLQFLFEYFSETQRNKGNFPGRFSGRQFSNSRSEMNVSTLELGDSALYLCASSLAQGRNNSPLHFGNGTRLTVT.

V usage is TRBV28 and J usage is TRBJ2-3, with 8 bases matching TRBD1. V lost 4 bases, J lost 1 base, and 10 bases stayed unmatched. CDR1 MDHEN and CDR2 SYDVKM come from the germline V gene. This CDR3 spans 17 amino acids. The CDR3 region is CASSYPGQGGGTDTQYF. The CDR3 DNA sequence: TGTGCCAGCAGTTACCCCGGACAGGGAGGCGGCACAGATACGCAGTATTTT.

V gene TRBV7-2 combines with J gene TRBJ2-7; D remains unclear. CDR3 length equals 15 residues. V gave up 5 bases and J gave up 3 bases, with 17 bases separating them. Germline V gene data show CDR1 as SGHTA and CDR2 as FQGNSA. The CDR3 sequence: CASSPVAGPNYEQYF. CDR3 sequence (DNA): TGTGCCAGCAGCCCGGTTGCCGGTCCGAACTACGAGCAGTACTTC.